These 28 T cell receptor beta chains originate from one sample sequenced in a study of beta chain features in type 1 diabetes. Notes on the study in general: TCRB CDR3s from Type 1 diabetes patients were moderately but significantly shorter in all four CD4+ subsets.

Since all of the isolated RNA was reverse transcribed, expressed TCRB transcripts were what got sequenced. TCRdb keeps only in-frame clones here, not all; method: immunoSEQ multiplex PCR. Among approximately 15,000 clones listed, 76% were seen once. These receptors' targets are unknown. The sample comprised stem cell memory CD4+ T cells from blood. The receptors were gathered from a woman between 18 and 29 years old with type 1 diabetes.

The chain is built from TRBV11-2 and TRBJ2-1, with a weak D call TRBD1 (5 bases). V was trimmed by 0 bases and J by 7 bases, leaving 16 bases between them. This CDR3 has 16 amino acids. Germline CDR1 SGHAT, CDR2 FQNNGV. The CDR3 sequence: CASSLESRGRLNEQFF. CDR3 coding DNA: TGTGCCAGCAGCTTAGAAAGTAGGGGCCGGTTGAATGAGCAGTTCTTC.

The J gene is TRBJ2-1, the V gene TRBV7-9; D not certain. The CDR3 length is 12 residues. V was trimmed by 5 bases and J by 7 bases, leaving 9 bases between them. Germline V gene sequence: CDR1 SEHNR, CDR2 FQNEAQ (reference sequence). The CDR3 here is CASSPRWNEQFF. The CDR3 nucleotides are TGTGCCAGCAGCCCGAGGTGGAATGAGCAGTTCTTC.

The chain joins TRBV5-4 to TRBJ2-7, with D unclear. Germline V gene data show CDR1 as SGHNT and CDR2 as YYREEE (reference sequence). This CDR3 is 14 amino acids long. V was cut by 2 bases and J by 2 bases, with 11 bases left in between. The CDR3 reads CASSFSSTTYEQYF. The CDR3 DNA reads TGTGCCAGCAGCTTTTCGAGTACGACCTACGAGCAGTACTTC.

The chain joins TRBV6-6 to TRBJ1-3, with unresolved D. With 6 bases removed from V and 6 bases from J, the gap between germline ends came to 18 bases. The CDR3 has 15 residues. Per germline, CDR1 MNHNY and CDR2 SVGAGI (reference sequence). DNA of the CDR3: TGTGCCAGCAGCCCACCACAACCCTCCTTAAACACCATATATTTT. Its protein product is CASSPPQPSLNTIYF.

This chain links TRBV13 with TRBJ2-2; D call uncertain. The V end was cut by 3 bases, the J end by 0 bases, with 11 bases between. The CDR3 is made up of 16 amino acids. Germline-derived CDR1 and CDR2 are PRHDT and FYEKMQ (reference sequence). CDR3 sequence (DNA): TGTGCCAGCAGCTTCGAACGAGAAGCGAACACCGGGGAGCTGTTTTTT. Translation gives CASSFEREANTGELFF.

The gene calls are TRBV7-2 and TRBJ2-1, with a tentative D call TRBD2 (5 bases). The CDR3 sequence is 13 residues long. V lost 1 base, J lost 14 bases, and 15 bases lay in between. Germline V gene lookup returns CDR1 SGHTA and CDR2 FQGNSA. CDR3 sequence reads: CASSLVGSDKEFF. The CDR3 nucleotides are TGTGCCAGCAGCTTAGTAGGGAGTGATAAGGAGTTCTTC.

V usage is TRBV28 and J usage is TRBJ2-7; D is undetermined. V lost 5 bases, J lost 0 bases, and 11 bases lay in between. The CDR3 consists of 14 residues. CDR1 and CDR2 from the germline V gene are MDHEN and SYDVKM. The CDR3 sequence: CASSPQLLSYEQYF. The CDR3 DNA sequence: TGTGCCAGCAGTCCACAGTTGCTCTCCTACGAGCAGTACTTC.

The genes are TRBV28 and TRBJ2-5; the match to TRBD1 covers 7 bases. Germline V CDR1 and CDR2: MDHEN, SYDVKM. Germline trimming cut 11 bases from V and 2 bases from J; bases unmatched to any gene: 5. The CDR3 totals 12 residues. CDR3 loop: CAHRDSQETQYF. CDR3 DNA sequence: TGTGCCCACCGGGACAGTCAAGAGACCCAGTACTTC. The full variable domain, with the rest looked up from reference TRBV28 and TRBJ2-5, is DVKVTQSSRYLVKRTGEKVFLECVQDMDHENMFWYRQDPGLGLRLIYFSYDVKMKEKGDIPEGYSVSREKKERFSLILESASTNQTSMYLCAHRDSQETQYFGPGTRLLVL.

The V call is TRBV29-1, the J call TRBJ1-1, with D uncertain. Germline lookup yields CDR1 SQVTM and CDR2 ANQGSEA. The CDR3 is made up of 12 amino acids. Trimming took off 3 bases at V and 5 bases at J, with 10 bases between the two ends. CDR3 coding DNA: TGCAGCGTTGAGGCAGGTAGTACTGAAGCTTTCTTT. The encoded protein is CSVEAGSTEAFF.

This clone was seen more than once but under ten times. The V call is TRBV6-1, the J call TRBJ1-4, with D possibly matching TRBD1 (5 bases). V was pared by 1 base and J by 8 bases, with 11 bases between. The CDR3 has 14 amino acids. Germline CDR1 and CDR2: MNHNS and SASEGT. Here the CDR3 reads CASSEGWQGEKLFF. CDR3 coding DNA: TGTGCCAGCAGTGAAGGTTGGCAGGGAGAAAAACTGTTTTTT.

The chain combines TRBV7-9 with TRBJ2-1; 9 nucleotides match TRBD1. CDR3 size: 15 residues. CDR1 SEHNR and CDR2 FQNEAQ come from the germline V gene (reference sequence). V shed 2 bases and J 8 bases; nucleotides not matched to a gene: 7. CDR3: CASSLTGTGSDEQFF. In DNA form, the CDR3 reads TGTGCCAGCAGCTTAACCGGGACAGGGAGCGATGAGCAGTTCTTC.

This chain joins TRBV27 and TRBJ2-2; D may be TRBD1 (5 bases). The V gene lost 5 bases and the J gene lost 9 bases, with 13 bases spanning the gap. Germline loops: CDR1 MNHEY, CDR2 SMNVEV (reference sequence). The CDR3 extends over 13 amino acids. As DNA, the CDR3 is TGTGCCAGCAGTCCCCCAGGGTTGTGGGAGCTGTTTTTT. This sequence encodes CASSPPGLWELFF.

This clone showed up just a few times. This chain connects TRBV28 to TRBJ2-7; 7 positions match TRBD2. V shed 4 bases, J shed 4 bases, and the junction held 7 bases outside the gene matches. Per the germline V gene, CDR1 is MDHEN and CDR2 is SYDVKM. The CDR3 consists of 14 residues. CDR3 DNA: TGTGCCAGCAGTTCGAGCGGGGACCTTTACGAGCAGTACTTC. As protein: CASSSSGDLYEQYF.

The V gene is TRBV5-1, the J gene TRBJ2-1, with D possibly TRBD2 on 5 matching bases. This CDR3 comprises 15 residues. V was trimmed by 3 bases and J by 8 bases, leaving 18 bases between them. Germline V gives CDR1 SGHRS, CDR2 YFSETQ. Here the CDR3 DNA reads TGCGCCAGCAGCTCCAACGCCGGGAAGAACCATGAGCAGTTCTTC. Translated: CASSSNAGKNHEQFF.

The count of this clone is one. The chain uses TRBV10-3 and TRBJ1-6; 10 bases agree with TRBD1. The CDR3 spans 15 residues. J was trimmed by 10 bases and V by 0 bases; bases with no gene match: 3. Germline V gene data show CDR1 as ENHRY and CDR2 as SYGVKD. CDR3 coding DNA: TGTGCCATCAGTGAGTCCGGGACAGGGGACTCACCCCTCCACTTT. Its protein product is CAISESGTGDSPLHF.

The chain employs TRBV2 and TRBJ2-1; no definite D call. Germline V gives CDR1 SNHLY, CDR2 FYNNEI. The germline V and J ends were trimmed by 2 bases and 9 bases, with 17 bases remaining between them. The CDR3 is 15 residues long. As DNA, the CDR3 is TGTGCCAGCAGTGAATCCGGCGACTGGGTTACTGAGCAGTTCTTC. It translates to CASSESGDWVTEQFF. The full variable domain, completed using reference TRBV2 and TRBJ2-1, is EPEVTQTPSHQVTQMGQEVILRCVPISNHLYFYWYRQILGQKVEFLVSFYNNEISEKSEIFDDQFSVERPDGSNFTLKIRSTKLEDSAMYFCASSESGDWVTEQFFGPGTRLTVL.

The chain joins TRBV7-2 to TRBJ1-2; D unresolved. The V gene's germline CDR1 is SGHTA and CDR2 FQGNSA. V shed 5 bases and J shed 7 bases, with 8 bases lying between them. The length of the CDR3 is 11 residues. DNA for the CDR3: TGTGCCAGCAGCCTTACGGGTGGCTACACCTTC. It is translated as CASSLTGGYTF.

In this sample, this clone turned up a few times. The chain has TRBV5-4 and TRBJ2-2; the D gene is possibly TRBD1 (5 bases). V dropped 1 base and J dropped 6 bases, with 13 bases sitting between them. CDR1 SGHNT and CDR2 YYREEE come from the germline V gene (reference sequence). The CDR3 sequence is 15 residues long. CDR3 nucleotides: TGTGCCAGCAGCTTGAGTGGGGCATTGGCCGGGGAGCTGTTTTTT. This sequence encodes CASSLSGALAGELFF.

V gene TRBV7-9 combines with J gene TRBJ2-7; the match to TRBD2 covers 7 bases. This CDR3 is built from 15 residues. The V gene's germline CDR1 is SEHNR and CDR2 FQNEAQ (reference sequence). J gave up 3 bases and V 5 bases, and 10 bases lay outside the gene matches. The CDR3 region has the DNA TGTGCCAGCAGCGGAGGGAGTGGGACTAACTACGAGCAGTACTTC. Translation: CASSGGSGTNYEQYF.

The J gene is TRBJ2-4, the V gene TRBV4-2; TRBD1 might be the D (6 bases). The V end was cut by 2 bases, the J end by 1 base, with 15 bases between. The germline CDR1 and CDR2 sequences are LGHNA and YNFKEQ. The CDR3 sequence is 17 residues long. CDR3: CASSQRDTLGAKNIQYF. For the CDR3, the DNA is TGTGCCAGCAGCCAAAGGGACACCCTGGGGGCCAAAAACATTCAGTACTTC.

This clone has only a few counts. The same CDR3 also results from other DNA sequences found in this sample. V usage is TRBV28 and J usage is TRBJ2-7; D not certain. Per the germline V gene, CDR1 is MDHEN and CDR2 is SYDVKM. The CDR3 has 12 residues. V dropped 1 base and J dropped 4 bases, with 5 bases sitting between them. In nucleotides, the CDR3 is TGTGCCAGCAGTTTATCCCGGTACGAGCAGTACTTC. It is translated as CASSLSRYEQYF.

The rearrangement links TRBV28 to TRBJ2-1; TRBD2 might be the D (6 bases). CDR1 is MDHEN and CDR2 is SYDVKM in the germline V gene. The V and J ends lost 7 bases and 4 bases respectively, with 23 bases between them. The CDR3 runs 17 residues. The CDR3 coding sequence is TGTGCCAGCAAAAGGGTCTGGTGGCCTGGAGGGTACAATGAGCAGTTCTTC. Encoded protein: CASKRVWWPGGYNEQFF.

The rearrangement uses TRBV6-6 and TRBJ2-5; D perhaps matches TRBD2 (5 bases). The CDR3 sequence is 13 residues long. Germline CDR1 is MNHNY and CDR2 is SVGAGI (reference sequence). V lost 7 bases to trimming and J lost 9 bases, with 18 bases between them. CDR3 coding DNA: TGTGCCAGCAATAGAGAGGGTTCAGGCGCCCAGTACTTC. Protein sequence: CASNREGSGAQYF.

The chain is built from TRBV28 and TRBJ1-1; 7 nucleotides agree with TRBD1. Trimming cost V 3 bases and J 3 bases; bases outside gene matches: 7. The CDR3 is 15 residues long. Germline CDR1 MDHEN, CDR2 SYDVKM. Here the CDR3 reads CASSFYRGGHTEAFF. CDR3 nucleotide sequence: TGTGCCAGCAGTTTTTACAGGGGTGGGCACACTGAAGCTTTCTTT.

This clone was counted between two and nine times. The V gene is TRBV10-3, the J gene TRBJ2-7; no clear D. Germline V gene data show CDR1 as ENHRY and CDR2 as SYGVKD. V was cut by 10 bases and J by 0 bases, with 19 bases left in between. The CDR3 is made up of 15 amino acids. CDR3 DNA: TGTGCCACCTTCCTGCCACCCTTGAGCTCCTACGAGCAGTACTTC. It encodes CATFLPPLSSYEQYF.

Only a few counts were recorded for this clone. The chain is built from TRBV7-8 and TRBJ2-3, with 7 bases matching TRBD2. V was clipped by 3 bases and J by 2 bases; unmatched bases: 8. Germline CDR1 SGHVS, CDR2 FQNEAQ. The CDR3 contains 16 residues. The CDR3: CASSFPGRTYTDTQYF. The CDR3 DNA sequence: TGTGCCAGCAGCTTCCCCGGGAGGACTTACACAGATACGCAGTATTTT.

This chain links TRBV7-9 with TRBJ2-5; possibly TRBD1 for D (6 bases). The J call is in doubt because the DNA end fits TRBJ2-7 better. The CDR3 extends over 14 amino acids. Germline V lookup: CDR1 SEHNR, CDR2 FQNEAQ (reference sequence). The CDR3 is CASSPHTSGDEQYF. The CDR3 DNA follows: TGTGCCAGCAGCCCCCACACATCAGGGGACGAGCAGTACTTC.

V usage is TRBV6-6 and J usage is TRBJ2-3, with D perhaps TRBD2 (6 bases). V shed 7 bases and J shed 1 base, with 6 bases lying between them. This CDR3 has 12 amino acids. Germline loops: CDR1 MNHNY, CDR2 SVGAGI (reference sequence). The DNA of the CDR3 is TGTGCCAGCACGGGGGGCACAGATACGCAGTATTTT. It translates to CASTGGTDTQYF.